A single sample gave rise to the 27 T cell receptor beta chains below, sequenced in a study of cytomegalovirus exposure and HLA in healthy donors. PCR involved 60 Vbeta and 13 Jbeta primers. Sequenced by immunoSEQ multiplex PCR; TCRdb stores in-frame clones only, minus some. In the table there are about 200,000 clones, 78% of which are singletons. Sequencing was performed on PBMCs. These receptors all stem from a male donor in good health and CMV-seronegative.

This rearrangement joins TRBV7-9 to TRBJ1-1; 9 nucleotides agree with TRBD1. The germline gives CDR1 SEHNR, CDR2 FQNEAQ (reference sequence). J gave up 3 bases and V 3 bases, and 5 bases lay outside the gene matches. This CDR3 has 15 amino acids. The CDR3 here is CASSLGQGRDTEAFF. DNA of the CDR3: TGTGCCAGCAGCTTGGGACAGGGTAGGGACACTGAAGCTTTCTTT.

The rearrangement joins TRBV15 to TRBJ1-5, with TRBD1 matching 9 bases. The CDR3 runs to 16 residues. V dropped 1 base and J dropped 5; count of bases not matched to a gene: 6. Germline CDR1 LNHNV, CDR2 YYDKDF (reference sequence). This CDR3 is CATSRVDRGFDQPQHF. The CDR3 DNA reads as TGTGCCACCAGCAGAGTTGACAGGGGGTTCGATCAGCCCCAGCATTTT.

The chain joins TRBV30 to TRBJ1-5; a possible D gene is TRBD1 (5 bases). The CDR3 length is 14 residues. V shed 0 bases and J shed 6 bases, with 12 bases lying between them. Germline CDR1 is GTSNPN and CDR2 is SVGIG (reference sequence). CDR3 nucleotides: TGTGCCTGGAGTGTTTCTGGGGCAGGTCAGCCCCAGCATTTT. It encodes CAWSVSGAGQPQHF.

This chain links TRBV7-7 with TRBJ2-1; D unresolved. The germline V gene encodes CDR1 SSHAT and CDR2 FNYEAQ (reference sequence). The CDR3 sequence is 13 residues long. The V end lost 2 bases, the J end lost 6 bases, and 8 bases lay between the germline ends. The CDR3 spells CASSLSPGNEQFF. DNA for the CDR3: TGTGCCAGCAGCTTAAGTCCGGGCAATGAGCAGTTCTTC.

The chain uses TRBV5-1 and TRBJ2-1; D is possibly TRBD1 (5 bases). V gave up 0 bases and J gave up 10 bases, with 11 bases separating them. CDR1 and CDR2 from the germline V gene are SGHRS and YFSETQ. CDR3 length: 13 amino acids. In DNA, the CDR3 is TGCGCCAGCAGCTTGGAGGGGTCCGGAGAGCAGTTCTTC. This sequence encodes CASSLEGSGEQFF.

This clone was seen only once. CDR3 amino acids: CASSITSLVVETQYF. DNA of the CDR3: TGTGCCAGTAGTATAACTTCCCTAGTAGTGGAGACCCAGTACTTC. V is TRBV19 and J is TRBJ2-5, with D unclear. Between the trimmed V and J ends, which lost 2 bases and 5 bases, there was a span of 15 bases. CDR1 LNHDA and CDR2 SQIVND come from the germline V gene (reference sequence). The length of the CDR3 is 15 residues.

The chain links TRBV7-8 to TRBJ2-6; TRBD2 matches 9 bases. The V gene's germline CDR1 is SGHVS and CDR2 FQNEAQ. The CDR3 has 16 amino acids. V shed 8 bases and J 1 base; nucleotides not matched to a gene: 6. DNA for the CDR3: TGTGCCAGCCGGATAGCGGGAGTTTCTGGGGCCAACGTCCTGACTTTC. Its translation is CASRIAGVSGANVLTF. Looking up the rest from reference TRBV7-8 and TRBJ2-6 gives the full variable domain: GAGVSQSPRYKVAKRGQDVALRCDPISGHVSLFWYQQALGQGPEFLTYFQNEAQLDKSGLPSDRFFAERPEGSVSTLKIQRTQQEDSAVYLCASRIAGVSGANVLTFGAGSRLTVL.

The chain couples TRBV19 to TRBJ2-6; a weak D match, TRBD2 (7 bases). Germline V gene sequence: CDR1 LNHDA, CDR2 SQIVND (reference sequence). CDR3 size: 16 residues. Between the trimmed V and J ends, which lost 4 bases and 2 bases, there was a span of 12 bases. The CDR3 is CASSTRGGAGANVLTF. The CDR3 nucleotides read TGTGCCAGTAGTACTAGGGGGGGTGCTGGGGCCAACGTCCTGACTTTC. The full variable domain, completed using reference TRBV19 and TRBJ2-6, is DGGITQSPKYLFRKEGQNVTLSCEQNLNHDAMYWYRQDPGQGLRLIYYSQIVNDFQKGDIAEGYSVSREKKESFPLTVTSAQKNPTAFYLCASSTRGGAGANVLTFGAGSRLTVL.

The chain links TRBV5-4 to TRBJ2-5; the D is unclear. Trimming removed 1 base at V and 1 base at J, with 11 bases between. CDR1 is SGHNT and CDR2 is YYREEE in the germline V gene (reference sequence). The CDR3 is 15 amino acids. In DNA, the CDR3 is TGTGCCAGCAGCTTGTCGTTTAACAGCCAAGAGACCCAGTACTTC. This translates into CASSLSFNSQETQYF. Full variable domain (outside the CDR3, taken from reference TRBV5-4 and TRBJ2-5): ETGVTQSPTHLIKTRGQQVTLRCSSQSGHNTVSWYQQALGQGPQFIFQYYREEENGRGNFPPRFSGLQFPNYSSELNVNALELDDSALYLCASSLSFNSQETQYFGPGTRLLVL.

The rearrangement joins TRBV28 to TRBJ2-3, with 9 bases lining up with TRBD2. This CDR3 is built from 15 residues. The germline CDR1 and CDR2 sequences are MDHEN and SYDVKM. V trimming: 5 bases; J trimming: 4 bases; junction bases outside the gene matches: 7. The CDR3 sequence is CASSLLAGASDTQYF. CDR3 DNA sequence: TGTGCCAGCAGTCTCTTAGCGGGAGCATCAGATACGCAGTATTTT. The complete variable domain, with remaining parts taken from reference TRBV28 and TRBJ2-3, reads DVKVTQSSRYLVKRTGEKVFLECVQDMDHENMFWYRQDPGLGLRLIYFSYDVKMKEKGDIPEGYSVSREKKERFSLILESASTNQTSMYLCASSLLAGASDTQYFGPGTRLTVL.

This sequence joins TRBV7-2 and TRBJ2-5; 8 bases map to TRBD1. The CDR3 is 13 amino acids. Germline V gene sequence: CDR1 SGHTA, CDR2 FQGNSA. The V gene end was trimmed by 5 bases and the J gene end by 5 bases; junction bases not matched to a gene: 4. For the CDR3, the DNA is TGTGCCAGCAGCCTCCGACAGGGGGAGACCCAGTACTTC. This translates into CASSLRQGETQYF. Supplemented by reference TRBV7-2 and TRBJ2-5, the full variable domain reads GAGVSQSPSNKVTEKGKDVELRCDPISGHTALYWYRQSLGQGLEFLIYFQGNSAPDKSGLPSDRFSAERTGGSVSTLTIQRTQQEDSAVYLCASSLRQGETQYFGPGTRLLVL.

The chain is built from TRBV4-1 and TRBJ2-7, with 9 bases fitting TRBD2. Per germline, CDR1 MGHRA and CDR2 YSYEKL. There are 18 residues in the CDR3. The V gene end was trimmed by 0 bases and the J gene end by 0 bases; junction bases not matched to a gene: 9. This CDR3 reads CASSQDRALAGSSYEQYF. CDR3 nucleotides: TGCGCCAGCAGCCAAGATAGAGCCCTAGCGGGGAGCTCCTACGAGCAGTACTTC.

The chain joins TRBV4-1 to TRBJ1-1; 11 bases agree with TRBD1. The V and J ends lost 0 bases and 1 base, in that order; junction bases with no gene match: 10. Germline V CDR1 and CDR2: MGHRA, YSYEKL. The CDR3 extends over 19 amino acids. This chain's CDR3 is CASSQEEVGQGGRNTEAFF. CDR3 in DNA: TGCGCCAGCAGCCAAGAAGAAGTGGGACAGGGGGGCAGGAACACTGAAGCTTTCTTT.

The chain combines TRBV2 with TRBJ1-4, with 7 bases matching TRBD1. Germline-derived CDR1 and CDR2 are SNHLY and FYNNEI. V shed 6 bases, J shed 4 bases, and the junction held 8 bases outside the gene matches. This CDR3 has 15 residues. The CDR3 spells CASRDPGQFNEKLFF. The CDR3, as DNA: TGTGCCAGCAGAGATCCGGGACAGTTTAATGAAAAACTGTTTTTT.

The J gene is TRBJ1-2, the V gene TRBV5-6; a weak D match, TRBD1 (6 bases). Germline V CDR1 and CDR2: SGHDT, YYEEEE. This CDR3 contains 15 residues. The V end was cut by 3 bases, the J end by 3 bases, with 15 bases between. The CDR3 DNA is TGTGCCAGCAGCTCCCAACAGGGTCGCGACTATGGCTACACCTTC. This encodes CASSSQQGRDYGYTF.

The rearrangement uses TRBV2 and TRBJ2-4, with 9 bases aligning to TRBD2. The V segment lost 7 bases and the J segment 0 bases; nucleotides outside the gene matches: 7. Germline V gene data show CDR1 as SNHLY and CDR2 as FYNNEI. This CDR3 comprises 16 residues. The CDR3 DNA follows: TGTGCCAGCACTAGCGGGAAGGTTTTAGCCAAAAACATTCAGTACTTC. Amino acid sequence: CASTSGKVLAKNIQYF.

The chain couples TRBV2 to TRBJ1-2; no firm D call. Trimming left V 3 bases short and J 3 bases short, with 8 bases between. Germline assignment: CDR1 SNHLY and CDR2 FYNNEI. This CDR3 region has 13 residues. CDR3 sequence reads: CASSDLRDYGYTF. The DNA of the CDR3 is TGTGCCAGCAGTGACCTCCGGGACTATGGCTACACCTTC. The variable domain in full, with the rest retrieved from reference TRBV2 and TRBJ1-2, is EPEVTQTPSHQVTQMGQEVILRCVPISNHLYFYWYRQILGQKVEFLVSFYNNEISEKSEIFDDQFSVERPDGSNFTLKIRSTKLEDSAMYFCASSDLRDYGYTFGSGTRLTVV.

CDR3 bases: TGTGCCTGGAGTGTACGGACAGGGATGAAAGCTTTCTTT. As protein: CAWSVRTGMKAFF. This chain uses TRBV30 with TRBJ1-1; 8 bases match TRBD1. Germline CDR1 is GTSNPN and CDR2 is SVGIG (reference sequence). The CDR3 spans 13 residues. Germline trimming cut 0 bases from V and 9 bases from J; bases unmatched to any gene: 6.

The J gene is TRBJ2-7, the V gene TRBV19; D possibly corresponds to TRBD1 (6 bases). This CDR3 region has 22 residues. V was trimmed by 3 bases and J by 2 bases, leaving 35 bases between them. Germline CDR1 reads LNHDA; CDR2 reads SQIVND (reference sequence). CDR3 coding DNA: TGTGCCAGTAGTATTGGGGGCGGGCCTAACTGGACCAATGTGTGGGACACCTACGAGCAGTACTTC. This codes for CASSIGGGPNWTNVWDTYEQYF.

This rearrangement joins TRBV18 to TRBJ1-1; D possibly corresponds to TRBD1 (6 bases). This CDR3 comprises 15 residues. Germline CDR1 and CDR2: KGHSH and LQKENI. Trimming shortened V by 6 bases and J by 1 base, and 15 bases separated the two germline ends. The CDR3 here is CASSPAGASNTEAFF. The CDR3 bases are TGTGCCAGCTCGCCGGCGGGGGCCTCGAACACTGAAGCTTTCTTT.

The chain has TRBV4-1 and TRBJ2-7; 7 positions agree with TRBD1. Germline CDR1 MGHRA, CDR2 YSYEKL. V lost 1 base and J lost 3; bases outside the gene matches: 0. The CDR3 has 13 residues. The DNA for the CDR3 is TGCGCCAGCAGCCAAGGGGACAGCTACGAGCAGTACTTC. Protein sequence: CASSQGDSYEQYF.

This chain joins TRBV5-1 and TRBJ2-1; 7 bases match TRBD1. J was trimmed by 9 bases and V by 7 bases; bases with no gene match: 10. CDR1 and CDR2 (germline): SGHRS, YFSETQ. This CDR3 contains 13 residues. The CDR3 DNA sequence: TGCGCCAGCGCCGGGACAGCGCTTTTTGAGCAGTTCTTC. This codes for CASAGTALFEQFF.

The chain is built from TRBV4-1 and TRBJ2-4, with 14 bases matching TRBD2. V shed 6 bases, J shed 7 bases, and the junction held 17 bases outside the gene matches. Germline V gene data show CDR1 as MGHRA and CDR2 as YSYEKL. CDR3 length: 19 residues. CDR3 nucleotides: TGCGCCAGCAGTCACCGGACCGGGACTAGCGGGAGAGAGGGGAACATTCAGTACTTC. Its translation: CASSHRTGTSGREGNIQYF.

The chain is built from TRBV6-5 and TRBJ2-1; D unresolved. V was pared by 0 bases and J by 5 bases, with 5 bases between. Germline assignment: CDR1 MNHEY and CDR2 SVGAGI. This CDR3 contains 13 residues. CDR3 sequence (DNA): TGTGCCAGCAGTTACTCAATAAACAATGAGCAGTTCTTC. Residues: CASSYSINNEQFF.

The chain is built from TRBV19 and TRBJ2-6; 9 nucleotides align to TRBD1. The CDR3 contains 16 residues. V shed 10 bases, J shed 2 bases, and the junction held 9 bases outside the gene matches. Germline assignment: CDR1 LNHDA and CDR2 SQIVND (reference sequence). This CDR3 is CATEAGQGTGANVLTF. The DNA for the CDR3 is TGTGCCACCGAGGCGGGACAGGGAACTGGGGCCAACGTCCTGACTTTC.

This chain connects TRBV5-4 to TRBJ2-5; D remains unclear. This CDR3 contains 13 residues. Between the trimmed V and J ends, which lost 0 bases and 3 bases, there was a span of 6 bases. The germline CDR1 and CDR2 sequences are SGHNT and YYREEE (reference sequence). CDR3: CASSLEPEETQYF. The CDR3 DNA reads as TGTGCCAGCAGCTTGGAGCCGGAAGAGACCCAGTACTTC.

J is TRBJ1-2 and V is TRBV19, with D uncertain. Germline V CDR1 and CDR2: LNHDA, SQIVND (reference sequence). The CDR3 has 12 residues. The V and J ends lost 3 bases and 8 bases respectively, with 10 bases between them. The CDR3 sequence is CASSIQYNGYTF. The CDR3 nucleotides are TGTGCCAGTAGTATCCAGTATAACGGCTACACCTTC.